This T cell receptor beta chain stems from a study of cytomegalovirus exposure and HLA in healthy donors. Vbeta (60) and Jbeta (13) primers were used in the PCR. Libraries were prepared by immunoSEQ multiplex PCR; TCRdb keeps only in-frame clonotypes and omits some of them. In the table there are some 140,000 clones, around 85% of which are singletons. The sequenced sample consisted of PBMCs. This clonotype was obtained from a woman in her forties or fifties in good health and CMV-seropositive.

DNA of the CDR3: TGTGCCAGCAGCTCCCCGGAGGGCACAGATACGCAGTATTTT. Encoded protein: CASSSPEGTDTQYF. The V and J genes are TRBV7-3 and TRBJ2-3, with D perhaps TRBD2 (5 bases). The CDR3 has 14 amino acids. The V and J ends lost 4 bases and 1 base respectively, with 9 bases between them. Germline V CDR1 and CDR2: SGHTA, FQGTGA.